Presented here are 10 T cell receptor beta chains from one specimen sequenced in a study of monozygotic twins with inflammatory bowel disease. From the 5' RACE reads, TCRdb lists one entry per CDR3 protein and no DNA. The sample data list some 450,000 distinct CDR3 sequences. Material: blood. These receptors were obtained from a human donor with ulcerative colitis or Crohn's disease, or a healthy co-twin of an affected twin (not recorded which).

The rearrangement links TRBV6-1 to TRBJ2-1. The germline V gene has CDR1 MNHNS and CDR2 SASEGT. The CDR3 sequence is 12 residues long. CDR3 loop: CALSLGYNEQFF.

CDR3 residues: CASRRGNAGELFF. V and J are TRBV19 and TRBJ2-2; checking the TCRdb D call of TRBD1 is not possible without DNA. The CDR3 length is 13 residues. Germline V gene lookup returns CDR1 LNHDA and CDR2 SQIVND (reference sequence). Full variable domain (outside the CDR3, taken from reference TRBV19 and TRBJ2-2): DGGITQSPKYLFRKEGQNVTLSCEQNLNHDAMYWYRQDPGQGLRLIYYSQIVNDFQKGDIAEGYSVSREKKESFPLTVTSAQKNPTAFYLCASRRGNAGELFFGEGSRLTVL.

This rearrangement joins TRBV10-3 to TRBJ2-2; checking the TCRdb D call of TRBD1 is not possible without DNA. Germline values: CDR1 ENHRY, CDR2 SYGVKD. CDR3 length: 16 amino acids. The CDR3 loop is CAISAKDRALTGELFF.

The V gene is TRBV5-1, the J gene TRBJ2-1; lacking DNA, the TRBD1 call made by TCRdb goes unchecked. The CDR3 consists of 13 residues. Germline CDR1 and CDR2: SGHRS and YFSETQ. CDR3 protein: CASSSPPAGEQFF.

The chain recombines TRBV6-1 with TRBJ1-1. CDR1 is MNHNS, CDR2 SASEGT, per germline. This CDR3 contains 12 residues. CDR3 amino acids: CASSETVTEAFF.

The chain links TRBV7-9 to TRBJ2-1; TCRdb names TRBD1, which stays unverified in the absence of DNA. From germline, CDR1 is SEHNR and CDR2 FQNEAQ (reference sequence). The CDR3 extends over 12 amino acids. CDR3: CASSRGVDEQFF.

The chain links TRBV5-4 to TRBJ2-7; TCRdb selects TRBD2, and the lack of DNA leaves this call unchecked. CDR1 and CDR2 from the germline V gene are SGHNT and YYREEE (reference sequence). The CDR3 totals 14 residues. Here the CDR3 reads CASSPDYTSPQQYF.

The chain employs TRBV4-2 and TRBJ2-3; TCRdb indicates TRBD2, and absent DNA this call remains unverified. This CDR3 is built from 17 residues. Germline V gene data show CDR1 as LGHNA and CDR2 as YNFKEQ. CDR3 sequence: CASSQLEAGGPTDTQYF.

The chain links TRBV4-3 to TRBJ2-2. Germline V lookup: CDR1 LGHNA, CDR2 YSLEER. The CDR3 spans 16 residues. This CDR3 is CASSQGGGVYTEELFF.

The chain is built from TRBV4-3 and TRBJ2-7; TCRdb picks TRBD2, but there is no DNA to check that call. The CDR3 contains 16 residues. Germline V gene lookup returns CDR1 LGHNA and CDR2 YSLEER. The CDR3 spells CASSLTLGQGSYEQYF.